One sample yielded the 31 T cell receptor beta chains listed below, sequenced in a study of blood T cell repertoires in COVID-19. Profiled with immunoSEQ multiplex PCR; TCRdb holds only in-frame clones, not every one. The data show approximately 320,000 clones, roughly nine tenths seen once. Material for sequencing was PBMCs or T cells enriched from blood (not recorded which). The receptor source for this set is a man in his 60s who had recovered from COVID-19.

V gene TRBV2 combines with J gene TRBJ1-1; 8 nucleotides agree with TRBD1. With V trimmed by 9 bases and J by 0 bases, 9 bases remained unmatched. The CDR3 extends over 15 amino acids. Germline V lookup: CDR1 SNHLY, CDR2 FYNNEI. The CDR3 nucleotides read TGTGCCAGTAATCAGTGGACAGGGCTGAACACTGAAGCTTTCTTT. Translation: CASNQWTGLNTEAFF.

The chain uses TRBV7-8 and TRBJ1-2; 7 positions match TRBD1. The V segment lost 6 bases and the J segment 1 base; nucleotides outside the gene matches: 5. Looked up from germline, CDR1 is SGHVS and CDR2 is FQNEAQ. The CDR3 sequence is 14 residues long. DNA of the CDR3: TGTGCCAGCAGTAGGGGACAGTTTAACTATGGCTACACCTTC. Amino acid sequence: CASSRGQFNYGYTF.

V is TRBV12-3 or TRBV12-4 and J is TRBJ1-1, with D unresolved. The V end lost 4 bases, the J end lost 12 bases, and 12 bases lay between the germline ends. The CDR3 runs 11 residues. CDR3: CASSSTTKTFF. The CDR3, as DNA: TGTGCCAGCAGTTCGACAACGAAGACTTTCTTT.

V is TRBV25-1 and J is TRBJ2-1, with 8 bases fitting TRBD2. The V and J ends lost 7 bases and 7 bases, in that order; junction bases with no gene match: 9. There are 14 residues in the CDR3. Per the germline V gene, CDR1 is MGHDK and CDR2 is SYGVNS. The CDR3: CASTRSGSANEQFF. CDR3 sequence (DNA): TGTGCCAGCACGCGGAGCGGGAGTGCGAATGAGCAGTTCTTC.

The gene calls are TRBV27 and TRBJ2-1, with 7 bases lining up with TRBD1. The CDR3 contains 15 residues. V shed 4 bases and J 4 bases; nucleotides not matched to a gene: 7. Germline CDR1 is MNHEY and CDR2 is SMNVEV (reference sequence). Here the CDR3 reads CASSSPGTAYNEQFF. CDR3 DNA sequence: TGTGCCAGCAGTTCCCCCGGGACAGCATACAATGAGCAGTTCTTC.

The chain combines TRBV6-6 with TRBJ1-5; TRBD1 is a possible D gene (5 bases). Trimming removed 0 bases from V and 4 bases from J, with 13 bases in between. The CDR3 extends over 16 amino acids. CDR1 is MNHNY and CDR2 is SVGAGI in the germline V gene (reference sequence). The chain's CDR3 is CASSYSGQGRNQPQHF. The CDR3 DNA sequence: TGTGCCAGCAGTTACTCGGGGCAGGGAAGAAATCAGCCCCAGCATTTT.

This rearrangement joins TRBV19 to TRBJ1-3; D gene unclear. Trimming shortened V by 3 bases and J by 0 bases, and 12 bases separated the two germline ends. Germline values: CDR1 LNHDA, CDR2 SQIVND (reference sequence). This CDR3 has 16 amino acids. The CDR3 nucleotides read TGTGCCAGTAGTATGAGAGGCCCTGACTCTGGAAACACCATATATTTT. As protein: CASSMRGPDSGNTIYF.

This chain links TRBV7-9 with TRBJ2-7, with D possibly matching TRBD1 (5 bases). Between the trimmed V and J ends, which lost 3 bases and 1 base, there was a span of 13 bases. The germline gives CDR1 SEHNR, CDR2 FQNEAQ (reference sequence). The CDR3 is 15 amino acids. CDR3: CASSLGQGFSYEQYF. CDR3 nucleotides: TGTGCCAGCAGCTTGGGGCAGGGTTTTTCCTACGAGCAGTACTTC.

The V call is TRBV11-2, the J call TRBJ2-7; maybe TRBD2 (5 bases). The germline CDR1 and CDR2 sequences are SGHAT and FQNNGV. V shed 3 bases and J shed 0 bases, with 12 bases lying between them. The CDR3 covers 15 residues. The CDR3 reads CASSFYSGSSYEQYF. The CDR3 bases are TGTGCCAGCAGCTTCTACAGCGGAAGCTCCTACGAGCAGTACTTC. Variable domain in full (rest from reference TRBV11-2 and TRBJ2-7): EAGVAQSPRYKIIEKRQSVAFWCNPISGHATLYWYQQILGQGPKLLIQFQNNGVVDDSQLPKDRFSAERLKGVDSTLKIQPAKLEDSAVYLCASSFYSGSSYEQYFGPGTRLTVT.

In DNA, the CDR3 is TGCGCCAGCAGCTTGGAAGTTCGGGGAGTCGGTAAAGAGACCCAGTACTTC. Its protein product is CASSLEVRGVGKETQYF. V and J are TRBV5-1 and TRBJ2-5, with D possibly matching TRBD2 (5 bases). The CDR3 consists of 17 residues. Germline V gives CDR1 SGHRS, CDR2 YFSETQ. V lost 0 bases and J 3 bases, leaving 18 bases between the germline ends. Full variable domain (rest looked up from reference TRBV5-1 and TRBJ2-5): KAGVTQTPRYLIKTRGQQVTLSCSPISGHRSVSWYQQTPGQGLQFLFEYFSETQRNKGNFPGRFSGRQFSNSRSEMNVSTLELGDSALYLCASSLEVRGVGKETQYFGPGTRLLVL.

The rearrangement links TRBV18 to TRBJ2-2; possibly TRBD2 for D (5 bases). The CDR3 consists of 12 residues. Germline V gene lookup returns CDR1 KGHSH and CDR2 LQKENI. Trimming removed 4 bases from V and 7 bases from J, with 7 bases in between. The CDR3 sequence is CASSLEGGELFF. The CDR3 bases are TGTGCCAGCTCACTCGAGGGCGGGGAGCTGTTTTTT. Full variable domain (rest looked up from reference TRBV18 and TRBJ2-2): NAGVMQNPRHLVRRRGQEARLRCSPMKGHSHVYWYRQLPEEGLKFMVYLQKENIIDESGMPKERFSAEFPKEGPSILRIQQVVRGDSAAYFCASSLEGGELFFGEGSRLTVL.

V and J are TRBV5-1 and TRBJ1-1; 8 bases are a match to TRBD1. The CDR3 has 15 residues. Germline values: CDR1 SGHRS, CDR2 YFSETQ. After removal of 3 bases from V and 4 bases from J, the junction contained 8 bases not matched to a gene. In DNA form, the CDR3 reads TGCGCCAGCAGCTCATCACAGGGGGGGAGCACTGAAGCTTTCTTT. Encoded protein: CASSSSQGGSTEAFF.

This clone was recorded only once. This chain connects TRBV5-1 to TRBJ2-1; 7 nucleotides match TRBD2. J gave up 0 bases and V 4 bases, and 10 bases lay outside the gene matches. The CDR3 extends over 17 amino acids. Germline CDR1 is SGHRS and CDR2 is YFSETQ. The CDR3 sequence: CASSPGLAAISYNEQFF. The CDR3 bases are TGCGCCAGCAGCCCGGGGCTAGCGGCCATCTCCTACAATGAGCAGTTCTTC.

The gene calls are TRBV13 and TRBJ1-3, with 10 bases that match TRBD1. V trimming: 4 bases; J trimming: 4 bases; junction bases outside the gene matches: 4. There are 15 residues in the CDR3. Germline-derived CDR1 and CDR2 are PRHDT and FYEKMQ (reference sequence). The CDR3 spells CASSSGTGVGNTIYF. In DNA, the CDR3 is TGTGCCAGCAGCTCCGGGACAGGGGTCGGAAACACCATATATTTT.

The chain combines TRBV7-2 with TRBJ1-2, with D possibly being TRBD1 (6 bases). V gave up 5 bases and J gave up 8 bases, with 18 bases separating them. CDR1 is SGHTA, CDR2 FQGNSA, per germline. The CDR3 has 14 residues. The CDR3 coding sequence is TGTGCCAGCAGCCAGGCGCAGGGGCTAGGGGGCTACACCTTC. Amino acids: CASSQAQGLGGYTF.

The rearrangement uses TRBV5-5 and TRBJ1-3; TRBD1 agrees at 8 bases. The CDR3 runs to 17 residues. With V trimmed by 3 bases and J by 2 bases, 10 bases remained unmatched. CDR1 and CDR2 from the germline V gene are SGHKS and YYEKEE (reference sequence). The CDR3 here is CASSSTPRGQAGNTIYF. Here the CDR3 DNA reads TGTGCCAGCAGCTCAACCCCCAGGGGGCAGGCTGGAAACACCATATATTTT.

The chain joins TRBV10-3 to TRBJ2-7; possible D gene TRBD2, 5 bases. Trimming took 2 bases from V and 6 from J, leaving 8 bases between them. This CDR3 spans 12 amino acids. Per the germline V gene, CDR1 is ENHRY and CDR2 is SYGVKD. This CDR3 is CAISERGSEQYF. Written as DNA, the CDR3 is TGTGCCATCAGTGAGCGGGGTAGCGAGCAGTACTTC.

V and J are TRBV4-2 and TRBJ2-7; 9 bases are a match to TRBD2. Germline V CDR1 and CDR2: LGHNA, YNFKEQ. V lost 3 bases, J lost 6 bases, and 6 bases stayed unmatched. The CDR3 covers 14 residues. The CDR3 coding sequence is TGTGCCAGCAGCCAGGGGCGGGAGGGCCCCGAGCAGTACTTC. Protein sequence: CASSQGREGPEQYF.

This chain joins TRBV27 and TRBJ1-2; 9 nucleotides align to TRBD1. The CDR3 totals 15 residues. The germline V gene has CDR1 MNHEY and CDR2 SMNVEV (reference sequence). With V trimmed by 5 bases and J by 8 bases, 12 bases remained unmatched. This CDR3 is CASSGSPNRGRGYTF. The DNA for the CDR3 is TGTGCCAGCAGTGGGTCCCCGAACAGGGGGCGGGGCTACACCTTC.

This chain links TRBV4-3 with TRBJ1-4, with D possibly TRBD1 on 6 matching bases. Germline V gene sequence: CDR1 LGHNA, CDR2 YSLEER. Trimming took off 1 base at V and 4 bases at J, with 13 bases between the two ends. The CDR3 is 16 residues long. CDR3 sequence: CASSQGVQGINEKLFF. CDR3 in DNA: TGCGCCAGCAGCCAAGGGGTCCAGGGGATTAATGAAAAACTGTTTTTT.

On this clone itself: Sequence at one end of the junction differs from germline and may be a read error. The chain is built from TRBV7-7 and TRBJ2-1; 9 nucleotides agree with TRBD1. The CDR3 contains 14 residues. The V gene's germline CDR1 is SSHAT and CDR2 FNYEAQ (reference sequence). The CDR3 loop is CASSSGTGLDEQFF. In DNA, the CDR3 is TGTGCTAGCAGCTCCGGGACAGGGTTAGATGAGCAGTTCTTC.

The chain couples TRBV19 to TRBJ2-3; 13 bases are a match to TRBD2. Germline CDR1 reads LNHDA; CDR2 reads SQIVND (reference sequence). The CDR3 loop spans 15 amino acids. The V segment lost 8 bases and the J segment 2 bases; nucleotides outside the gene matches: 4. The CDR3 DNA is TGTGCCAGTCAGGGACTAGCGGGGAACACAGATACGCAGTATTTT. This encodes CASQGLAGNTDTQYF.

The V call is TRBV7-6, the J call TRBJ2-1; D possibly corresponds to TRBD2 (6 bases). Germline CDR1 and CDR2: SGHVS and FNYEAQ. The CDR3 is made up of 16 amino acids. Trimming stripped 4 bases from V and 7 bases from J, with 20 bases between. The CDR3 region has the DNA TGTGCCAGCAGCTCGACCCACGGGACTTCGTTGAATGAGCAGTTCTTC. It translates to CASSSTHGTSLNEQFF. Variable domain in full (rest from reference TRBV7-6 and TRBJ2-1): GAGVSQSPRYKVTKRGQDVALRCDPISGHVSLYWYRQALGQGPEFLTYFNYEAQQDKSGLPNDRFSAERPEGSISTLTIQRTEQRDSAMYRCASSSTHGTSLNEQFFGPGTRLTVL.

V is TRBV19 and J is TRBJ1-5; possibly TRBD1 for D (6 bases). There are 16 residues in the CDR3. V was clipped by 6 bases and J by 3 bases, with 18 bases between them. Germline CDR1 reads LNHDA; CDR2 reads SQIVND (reference sequence). The CDR3 DNA reads TGTGCCAGTAGCCGAGATCTGGGACAAGTCAATCAGCCCCAGCATTTT. Translating gives CASSRDLGQVNQPQHF.

This chain connects TRBV24-1 to TRBJ2-1; weak D call: TRBD1 (6 bases). Trimming left V 3 bases short and J 0 bases short, with 17 bases between. This CDR3 spans 18 amino acids. Germline V gives CDR1 KGHDR, CDR2 SFDVKD. In DNA form, the CDR3 reads TGTGCCACCAGTGATGGGGGCCTCGGACAGATCTCCTACAATGAGCAGTTCTTC. Residues: CATSDGGLGQISYNEQFF.

The chain recombines TRBV5-1 with TRBJ2-3; 7 nucleotides align to TRBD1. The V and J ends lost 1 base and 0 bases, in that order; junction bases with no gene match: 2. The V gene's germline CDR1 is SGHRS and CDR2 YFSETQ. CDR3 length: 15 amino acids. DNA for the CDR3: TGCGCCAGCAGCTTGAGGACAGGTAGCACAGATACGCAGTATTTT. This translates into CASSLRTGSTDTQYF.

This chain joins TRBV2 and TRBJ1-1; perhaps TRBD1 as D (6 bases). CDR3 length: 13 residues. Trimming left V 4 bases short and J 9 bases short, with 15 bases between. Germline V gene sequence: CDR1 SNHLY, CDR2 FYNNEI. CDR3 in amino acids: CASSVDSLTQAFF. The CDR3 DNA sequence: TGTGCCAGCAGTGTGGACAGTCTTACCCAAGCTTTCTTT.

The chain uses TRBV4-3 and TRBJ1-5; D gene unclear. Trimming took off 6 bases at V and 0 bases at J, with 12 bases between the two ends. This CDR3 is built from 15 residues. From germline, CDR1 is LGHNA and CDR2 YSLEER. The CDR3 reads CASRPSRNSNQPQHF. The CDR3 DNA is TGCGCCAGCAGACCGAGTAGAAATAGCAATCAGCCCCAGCATTTT.

The chain couples TRBV7-2 to TRBJ2-1, with D possibly matching TRBD1 (5 bases). Germline assignment: CDR1 SGHTA and CDR2 FQGNSA. The CDR3 length is 12 residues. V was pared by 5 bases and J by 12 bases, with 14 bases between. The CDR3 DNA sequence: TGTGCCAGCAGCCCCGCAGGGTTGATGCAGTTCTTC. It is translated as CASSPAGLMQFF.

V and J are TRBV10-3 and TRBJ2-1; D possibly corresponds to TRBD1 (5 bases). Germline V gene sequence: CDR1 ENHRY, CDR2 SYGVKD. Trimming cost V 6 bases and J 3 bases, with 18 bases left between them. There are 16 residues in the CDR3. CDR3: CAIRRTTTGRYNEQFF. The CDR3 region has the DNA TGTGCCATCAGACGCACCACCACAGGACGCTACAATGAGCAGTTCTTC.

The chain combines TRBV27 with TRBJ1-6; D uncertain. Trimming cost V 4 bases and J 8 bases, with 6 bases left between them. Germline CDR1 MNHEY, CDR2 SMNVEV (reference sequence). This CDR3 spans 12 amino acids. The CDR3 DNA follows: TGTGCCAGCAGTTCAGGTTATTCACCCCTCCACTTT. Translation gives CASSSGYSPLHF.